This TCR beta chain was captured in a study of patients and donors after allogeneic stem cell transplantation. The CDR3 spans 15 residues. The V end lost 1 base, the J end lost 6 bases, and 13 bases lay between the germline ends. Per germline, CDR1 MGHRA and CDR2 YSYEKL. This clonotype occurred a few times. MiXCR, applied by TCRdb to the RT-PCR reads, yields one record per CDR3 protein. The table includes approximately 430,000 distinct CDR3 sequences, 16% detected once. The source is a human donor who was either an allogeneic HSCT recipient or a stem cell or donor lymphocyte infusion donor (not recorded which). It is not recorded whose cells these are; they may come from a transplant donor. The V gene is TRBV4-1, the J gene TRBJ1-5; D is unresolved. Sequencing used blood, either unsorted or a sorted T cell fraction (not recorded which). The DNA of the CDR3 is TGCGCCAGCAGCCAAGGTCCGGGTGCCCCTCAGCCCCAGCATTTT. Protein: CASSQGPGAPQPQHF.